The sequence of this T cell receptor (beta chain) was determined in a study of CD8 T cells in ankylosing spondylitis. Of note for this clonotype: Its antigen is undetermined.

Notes on the study in general: Disease-associated clones were reportedly significantly overrepresented in matched ankylosing spondylitis synovial fluid.

Researchers built TCR beta libraries using quantitative 5'-RACE with molecular barcodes. MiXCR was run by TCRdb on the 5' RACE reads, yielding one entry per CDR3 protein. The sample gives 150,000 to 200,000 distinct CDR3 sequences, about 17% of which show up once; about 8% is in the top ten. The sample was blood, either unsorted or a sorted T cell fraction (not recorded which). The clonotype originates from a male donor with ankylosing spondylitis or in good health (not recorded which).

In nucleotides, the CDR3 is TGTGCCAGCAGCGTAGGGACGGGGGGTCAGCCCCAGCATTTT. It specifies CASSVGTGGQPQHF. The chain recombines TRBV9 with TRBJ1-5, with D tentatively TRBD1 (5 bases). The germline V and J ends were trimmed by 0 bases and 6 bases, with 10 bases remaining between them. This CDR3 region has 14 residues. Germline V gene sequence: CDR1 SGDLS, CDR2 YYNGEE.